This TCR beta chain was recovered during a study of blood T cell repertoires in COVID-19. Under the authors' procedure: Nucleated cell number was recorded as an estimate derived from reference gene primer amplification. Generated by immunoSEQ multiplex PCR, the TCRdb table keeps only in-frame clones and is missing some. V and J calls plus clone size are reproduced from that table; the DNA served to infer D and trimming. The repertoire has around 220,000 clones, 65% to 90% of them found once; the top ten carry 4% to 5.5%. The origin of this receptor is a human donor in a cohort sampled during active COVID-19. Specimen: peripheral blood.

The DNA of the CDR3 is TGTGCCAGCAGTTACGGGGCTTCAGGGGAAGGCTACACCTTC. The encoded protein is CASSYGASGEGYTF. The V call is TRBV6-5, the J call TRBJ1-2; D may be TRBD1 (6 bases). The V end lost 2 bases, the J end lost 8 bases, and 15 bases lay between the germline ends. This CDR3 has 14 residues. CDR1 and CDR2 (germline): MNHEY, SVGAGI.